The source of this T cell receptor (beta chain) is a study of OX40 agonist ivuxolimab in advanced cancers. Measured with immunoSEQ multiplex PCR; TCRdb has only the in-frame clones, and not every one. The table lists tens of thousands of clones, 75% to 90% of them singletons. The clonotype originates from an adult with an advanced solid tumor such as melanoma, head and neck, liver or kidney cancer. The source material was CD4+ or CD8+ T cells sorted from blood, sampled in a trial of the OX40 agonist ivuxolimab.

CDR3 bases: TGTGCCAGCAGTGTAACCGGGACAGGAGTATACGAGCAGTACTTC. Its translation: CASSVTGTGVYEQYF. The V gene is TRBV6-5, the J gene TRBJ2-7; 8 bases are shared with TRBD1. The V gene end was trimmed by 5 bases and the J gene end by 4 bases; junction bases not matched to a gene: 10. This CDR3 spans 15 amino acids. Germline-derived CDR1 and CDR2 are MNHEY and SVGAGI.